This TCR beta chain was observed in a study of T cells in Graves' hyperthyroidism and ophthalmopathy. Background on the study: Blood from the periphery was taken at initial diagnosis, before any treatment.

CDR1 and CDR2 from the germline V gene are MNHNS and SASEGT. The CDR3 is 16 residues long. The V and J ends lost 1 base and 2 bases respectively, with 15 bases between them. General observations from the study: Stable hyperthyroidism was separated from ophthalmopathy by a model based on 13 V-J features. Ophthalmopathy was predicted by the model a median of roughly 6.6 months ahead of onset.

This clonotype was detected only once. Its antigen is unknown. Each diagnosis was grounded in clinical symptoms, serum thyroxine and TRAb, thyroid ultrasound, and orbital computed tomography. TCR beta CDR3 sequences were amplified from RNA transcripts. A set of HTBI primers served as the primers for a first-round RT-PCR of the TCR CDR3. TCRdb reanalysed the multiplex PCR reads using MiXCR and keeps one entry per CDR3 protein. The sample has around 180,000 distinct CDR3 sequences, 15% to 20% seen once. This chain joins TRBV6-1 and TRBJ2-7; a possible D gene is TRBD2 (6 bases). This receptor was obtained from a woman in her forties or fifties with Graves' hyperthyroidism. The sample comprised blood. The CDR3 loop reads CASSEDPGLRTYEQYF. For the CDR3, the DNA is TGTGCCAGCAGTGAAGACCCGGGACTGAGAACCTACGAGCAGTACTTC.